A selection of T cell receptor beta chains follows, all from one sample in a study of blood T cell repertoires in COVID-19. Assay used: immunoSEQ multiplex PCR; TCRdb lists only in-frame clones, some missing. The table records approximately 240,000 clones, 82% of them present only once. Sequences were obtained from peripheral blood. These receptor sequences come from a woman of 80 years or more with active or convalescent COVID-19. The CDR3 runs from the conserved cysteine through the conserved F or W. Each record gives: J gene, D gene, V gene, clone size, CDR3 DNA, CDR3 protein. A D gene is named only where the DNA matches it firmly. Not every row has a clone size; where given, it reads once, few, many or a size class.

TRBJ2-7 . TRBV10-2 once TGCGCCAGCAGTGAGTTATACGAGCAGTACTTC CASSELYEQYF
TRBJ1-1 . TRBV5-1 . TGCGCCAGCAGCTTGGTGGCGGGGAAGAACACTGAAGCTTTCTTT CASSLVAGKNTEAFF
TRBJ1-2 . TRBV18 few TGTGCCAGCTCACCCCGGGACACCTCAAGGGGCTATGGCTACACCTTC CASSPRDTSRGYGYTF
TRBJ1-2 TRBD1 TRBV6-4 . TGTGCCAGCAGTGTAACCCCCGGGACAGGGGGCATCTATGGCTACACCTTC CASSVTPGTGGIYGYTF
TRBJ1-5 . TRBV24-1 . TGTGCCACCAGTGATGACGGGGATCAGCCCCAGCATTTT CATSDDGDQPQHF
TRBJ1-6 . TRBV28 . TGTGCCAGCAGTCCCTCCGTTAATTCACCCCTCCACTTT CASSPSVNSPLHF
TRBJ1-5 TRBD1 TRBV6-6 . TGTGCCAGCAGTTCCCCCGGGACAGTTAATCAGCCCCAGCATTTT CASSSPGTVNQPQHF
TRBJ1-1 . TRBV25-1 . TGTGCCAGCAGACAGGGCATCACTGAAGCTTTCTTT CASRQGITEAFF
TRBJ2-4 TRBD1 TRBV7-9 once TGTGCCAGCAGCTCCCTCCGGGACAGGGGGACTGGCAAAAACATTCAGTACTTC CASSSLRDRGTGKNIQYF
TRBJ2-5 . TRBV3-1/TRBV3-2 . TGTGCCAGCAGCCAGAGAGGGTCGGAGACCCAGTACTTC CASSQRGSETQYF
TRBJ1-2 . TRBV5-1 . TGCGCCAGCGGCCCCGCAGATTATGGCTACACCTTC CASGPADYGYTF
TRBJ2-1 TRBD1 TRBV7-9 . TGTGCCAGCAGCTCTCGACAGGGGACCACCTACAATGAGCAGTTCTTC CASSSRQGTTYNEQFF
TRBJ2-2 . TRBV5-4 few TGTGCCAGCAGCTTGCCACAGGGATCAAACACCGGGGAGCTGTTTTTT CASSLPQGSNTGELFF
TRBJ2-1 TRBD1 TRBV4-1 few TGCGCCAGCAGCCAAGTCAGGGGGAATGAGCAGTTCTTC CASSQVRGNEQFF
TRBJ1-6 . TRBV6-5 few TGTGCCAGCAAACCGGGACTTTATAATTCACCCCTCCACTTT CASKPGLYNSPLHF
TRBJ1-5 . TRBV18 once TGTGCCAGCTCACCTGGGAGTCGGGGGGAAAATCAGCCCCAGCATTTT CASSPGSRGENQPQHF
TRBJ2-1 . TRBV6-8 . TGTGCCAGCAGTTACTTCGGGGTATTTCTGGACGATGAGCAGTTCTTC CASSYFGVFLDDEQFF
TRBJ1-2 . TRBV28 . TGTGCCAGCAGTTTAGAGGCAGGGTGGGCTAACTATGGCTACACCTTC CASSLEAGWANYGYTF
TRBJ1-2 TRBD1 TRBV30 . TGTGCCTGGAGTGTTCGATCGGGACAGGGGGCGAGAGGCTATGGCTACACCTTC CAWSVRSGQGARGYGYTF
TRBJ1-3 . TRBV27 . TGTGCCATTAACAGGCCCTCTGGAAACACCATATATTTT CAINRPSGNTIYF
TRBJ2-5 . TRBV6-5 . TGTGCCAGCGTCCGGACAGCCAGGGTAGAGACCCAGTACTTC CASVRTARVETQYF
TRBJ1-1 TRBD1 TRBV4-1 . TGCGCCAGCAGCCGGGGTACCAAGCAGGGGGAGGCTTTCTTT CASSRGTKQGEAFF
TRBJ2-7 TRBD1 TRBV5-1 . TGCGCCAGCAGATTGGACAGGGACACCTACGAGCAGTACTTC CASRLDRDTYEQYF
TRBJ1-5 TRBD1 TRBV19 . TGTGCCAGTGGGACAGGGATTCAGCCCCAGCATTTT CASGTGIQPQHF
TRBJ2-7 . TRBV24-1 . TGTGCCACCAGTGATTCACAGACAGGCTACGAGCAGTACTTC CATSDSQTGYEQYF
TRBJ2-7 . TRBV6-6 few TGTGCCAGCAGTCCACGAGGGGGAAGAGAGCAGTACTTC CASSPRGGREQYF
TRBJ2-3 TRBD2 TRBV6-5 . TGTGCCAGCAGCCGGGGGGCAGATACGCAGTATTTT CASSRGADTQYF
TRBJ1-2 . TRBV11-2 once TGTGCCAGCAGCTTGCAGGTGGCGTCTGGCTACACCTTC CASSLQVASGYTF
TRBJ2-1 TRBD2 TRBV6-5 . TGTGCCAGCAACATAGCGGGAGGCTCCTACAATGAGCAGTTCTTC CASNIAGGSYNEQFF
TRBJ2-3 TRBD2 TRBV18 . TGTGCCAGCTCCCTGGGACTAGCGGGGGGCACAGATACGCAGTATTTT CASSLGLAGGTDTQYF
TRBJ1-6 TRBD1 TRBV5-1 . TGCGCCAGCAGCCCAGGGACAGCCACCTCACCCCTCCACTTT CASSPGTATSPLHF
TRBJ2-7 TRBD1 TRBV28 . TGTGCCAGCAGTCCGAGACAGGGGGCCTACGAGCAGTACTTC CASSPRQGAYEQYF
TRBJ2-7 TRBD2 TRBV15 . TGTGCCACCAGCAGTCGACTAGCGTTCTACGAGCAGTACTTC CATSSRLAFYEQYF
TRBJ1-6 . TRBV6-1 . TGTGCCAGCAGTGATCAAGGGCGGGTTGGTTCACCCCTCCACTTT CASSDQGRVGSPLHF
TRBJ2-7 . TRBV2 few TGTGCCAGCAGAAACAGGATTCACCAGGACGAGCAGTACTTC CASRNRIHQDEQYF
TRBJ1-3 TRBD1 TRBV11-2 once TGTGCCAGCAGCCCGTCGACAGGGGGCCCATTCGGAAACACCATATATTTT CASSPSTGGPFGNTIYF
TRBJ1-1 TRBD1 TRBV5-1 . TGCGCCAGCAGCTTTGAACGGACAGGGTTCGTGAACACTGAAGCTTTCTTT CASSFERTGFVNTEAFF
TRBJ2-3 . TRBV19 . TGTGCCAGTAGTCAATGGACGGGGGGCGATACGCAGTATTTT CASSQWTGGDTQYF
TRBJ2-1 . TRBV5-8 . TGTGCCAGCAGCTTGGAAATTAGCGACCCCGGGCAGTTCTTC CASSLEISDPGQFF
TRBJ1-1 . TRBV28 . TGTGCCAGCAGTTTAAGAGGGGGATCTAACACTGAAGCTTTCTTT CASSLRGGSNTEAFF
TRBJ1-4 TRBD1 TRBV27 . TGTGCCAGCAGTTCAATCCGACAGGGGCGGGCTACTAATGAAAAACTGTTTTTT CASSSIRQGRATNEKLFF
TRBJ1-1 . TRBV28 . TGTGCCAGCAGTTTAAAGGGGCTAACTGAAGCTTTCTTT CASSLKGLTEAFF
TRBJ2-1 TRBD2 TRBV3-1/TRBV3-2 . TGTGCCAGCAGCCAGAGCGGGGGGGCGAGTAATGAGCAGTTCTTC CASSQSGGASNEQFF
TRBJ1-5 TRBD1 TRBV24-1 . TGTGCCACCAGTGATGCCGGACAGGGGGCATATTCTGACAATCAGCCCCAGCATTTT CATSDAGQGAYSDNQPQHF
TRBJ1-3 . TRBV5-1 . TGCGCCAGCAGCTTTTCCCTCAGCTCTGGAAACACCATATATTTT CASSFSLSSGNTIYF
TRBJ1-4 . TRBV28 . TGTGCCAGCAGTTCCCCGGGAAGGAGGGGTGAAAAACTGTTTTTT CASSSPGRRGEKLFF
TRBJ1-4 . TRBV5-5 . TGTGCCAGCAGCTTGGCGCAGGGAATTAATGAAAAACTGTTTTTT CASSLAQGINEKLFF
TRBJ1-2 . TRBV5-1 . TGCGCCAGCAGCTTGGGACAGACGGATGGCTACACCTTC CASSLGQTDGYTF
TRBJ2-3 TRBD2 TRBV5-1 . TGCGCCAGCAGCTTGGGTAGCGGGAGGGATACGCAGTATTTT CASSLGSGRDTQYF
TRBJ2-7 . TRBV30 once TGTGCCTGGAGTGTACTTGGGGGGGGCGGCTCCTACGAGCAGTACTTC CAWSVLGGGGSYEQYF
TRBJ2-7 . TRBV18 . TGTGCCAGCTCACCACGCCAGGGTTCATACGAGCAGTACTTC CASSPRQGSYEQYF
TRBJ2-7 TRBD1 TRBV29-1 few TGCAGCGTCTTACAGGGGTTCTCCTCCTACGAGCAGTACTTC CSVLQGFSSYEQYF
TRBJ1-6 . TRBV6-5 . TGTGCCAGCAGGGAGGGTTATAATTCACCCCTCCACTTT CASREGYNSPLHF
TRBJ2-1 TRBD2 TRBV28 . TGTGCCAGCAGTTCCCCGGGACTAGCGGGAGCCAATGAGCAGTTCTTC CASSSPGLAGANEQFF
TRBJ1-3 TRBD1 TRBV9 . TGTGCCAGCAGCGCTCAGACAGGGGGAGGAAACACCATATATTTT CASSAQTGGGNTIYF
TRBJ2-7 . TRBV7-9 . TGTGCCAGCCAGGGCGTTACCTACGAGCAGTACTTC CASQGVTYEQYF
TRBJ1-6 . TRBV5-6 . TGTGCCAGCAGCTTGAATCGTTCACCCCTCCACTTT CASSLNRSPLHF
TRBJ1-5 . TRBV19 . . CASSSGELWEPQHF
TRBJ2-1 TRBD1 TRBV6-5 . TGTGCCAGCAGGAACACAGGGGGCTCCTACAATGAGCAGTTCTTC CASRNTGGSYNEQFF